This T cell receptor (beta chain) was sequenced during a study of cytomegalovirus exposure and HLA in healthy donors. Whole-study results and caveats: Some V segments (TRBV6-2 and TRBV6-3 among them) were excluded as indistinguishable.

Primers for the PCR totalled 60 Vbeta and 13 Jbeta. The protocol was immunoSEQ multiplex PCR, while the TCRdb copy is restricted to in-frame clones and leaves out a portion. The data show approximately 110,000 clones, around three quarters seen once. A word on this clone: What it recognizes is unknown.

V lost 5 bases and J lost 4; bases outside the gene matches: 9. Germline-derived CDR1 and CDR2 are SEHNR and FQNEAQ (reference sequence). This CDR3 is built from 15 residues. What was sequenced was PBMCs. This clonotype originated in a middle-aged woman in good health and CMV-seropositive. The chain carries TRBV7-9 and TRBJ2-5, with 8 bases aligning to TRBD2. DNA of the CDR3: TGTGCCAGCAGCGCGCAGCGGGAGACTCGAGAGACCCAGTACTTC. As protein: CASSAQRETRETQYF.